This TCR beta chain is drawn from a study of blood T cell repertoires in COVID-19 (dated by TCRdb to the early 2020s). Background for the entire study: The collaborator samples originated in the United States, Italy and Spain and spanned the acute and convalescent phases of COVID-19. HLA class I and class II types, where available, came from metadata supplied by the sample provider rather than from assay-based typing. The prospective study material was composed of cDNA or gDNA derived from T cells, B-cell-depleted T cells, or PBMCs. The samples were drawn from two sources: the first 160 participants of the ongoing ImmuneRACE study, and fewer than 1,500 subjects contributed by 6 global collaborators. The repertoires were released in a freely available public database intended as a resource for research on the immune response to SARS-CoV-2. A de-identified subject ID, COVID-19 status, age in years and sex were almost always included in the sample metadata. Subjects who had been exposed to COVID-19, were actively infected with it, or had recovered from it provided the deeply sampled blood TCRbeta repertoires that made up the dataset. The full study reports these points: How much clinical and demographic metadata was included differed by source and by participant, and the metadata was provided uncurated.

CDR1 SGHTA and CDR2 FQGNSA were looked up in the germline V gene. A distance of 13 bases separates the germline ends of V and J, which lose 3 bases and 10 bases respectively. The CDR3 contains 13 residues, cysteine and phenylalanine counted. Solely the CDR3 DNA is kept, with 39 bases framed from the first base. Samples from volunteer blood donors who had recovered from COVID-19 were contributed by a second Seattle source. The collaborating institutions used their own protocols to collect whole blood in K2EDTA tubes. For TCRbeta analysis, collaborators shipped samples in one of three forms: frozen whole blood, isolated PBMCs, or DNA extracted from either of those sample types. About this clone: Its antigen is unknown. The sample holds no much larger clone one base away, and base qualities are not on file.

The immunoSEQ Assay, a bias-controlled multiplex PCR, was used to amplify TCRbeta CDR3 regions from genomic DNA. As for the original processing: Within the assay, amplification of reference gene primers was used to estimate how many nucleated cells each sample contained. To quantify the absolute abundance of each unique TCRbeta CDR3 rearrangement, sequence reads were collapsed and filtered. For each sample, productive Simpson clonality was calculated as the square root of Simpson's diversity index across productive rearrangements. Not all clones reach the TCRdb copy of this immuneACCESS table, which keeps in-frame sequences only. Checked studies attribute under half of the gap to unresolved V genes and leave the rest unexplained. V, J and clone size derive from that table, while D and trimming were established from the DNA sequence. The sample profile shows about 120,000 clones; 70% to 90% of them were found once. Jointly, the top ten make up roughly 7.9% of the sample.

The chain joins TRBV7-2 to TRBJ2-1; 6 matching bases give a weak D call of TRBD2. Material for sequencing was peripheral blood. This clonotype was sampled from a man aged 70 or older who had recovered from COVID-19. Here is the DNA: TGTGCCAGCAGCTTCCGCGGGGCGCCGGAGCAGTTCTTC. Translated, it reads CASSFRGAPEQFF.